Following are 24 T cell receptor beta chains from one sample sequenced in a study of blood T cell repertoires in COVID-19. Sequenced by immunoSEQ multiplex PCR; TCRdb stores in-frame clones only, minus some. The sample has roughly 150,000 clones; 88% are singletons. Material: peripheral blood. The receptors stem from a man in his forties or fifties who had recovered from COVID-19.

The chain combines TRBV7-2 with TRBJ2-3; 7 bases align to TRBD2. The trim removed 6 bases at V and 1 base at J, leaving 4 bases unmatched. Germline CDR1 is SGHTA and CDR2 is FQGNSA. The CDR3 length is 14 residues. The CDR3 DNA sequence: TGTGCCAGCAGGCTGGCGGGGGGCACAGATACGCAGTATTTT. Translated, it gives CASRLAGGTDTQYF.

The CDR3 DNA reads as TGCGCCAGCAGCTCCGGGACTAGCGGCCCCTACAATGAGCAGTTCTTC. This gives the protein CASSSGTSGPYNEQFF. V is TRBV5-1 and J is TRBJ2-1; TRBD2 aligns across 11 bases. From germline, CDR1 is SGHRS and CDR2 YFSETQ. Trimming at V came to 3 bases and at J to 2 bases, leaving 4 bases not matched to a gene. The CDR3 length is 16 residues.

This chain links TRBV5-1 with TRBJ1-3, with D perhaps matching TRBD1 (5 bases). The V end lost 0 bases, the J end lost 1 base, and 11 bases lay between the germline ends. Germline values: CDR1 SGHRS, CDR2 YFSETQ. The CDR3 totals 16 residues. CDR3 sequence (DNA): TGCGCCAGCAGCTTGGAGGTCAGGGCGTCTGGAAACACCATATATTTT. Translated: CASSLEVRASGNTIYF.

The J gene is TRBJ2-3, the V gene TRBV28; 7 nucleotides align to TRBD2. Germline-derived CDR1 and CDR2 are MDHEN and SYDVKM. This CDR3 has 12 amino acids. With V trimmed by 7 bases and J by 7 bases, 5 bases remained unmatched. The CDR3 DNA reads as TGTGCCAGCATCTCCGGGGGGTATACGCAGTATTTT. Translation gives CASISGGYTQYF.

This chain joins TRBV27 and TRBJ2-3, with TRBD2 identical over 10 bases. The CDR3 sequence is 13 residues long. The germline V gene has CDR1 MNHEY and CDR2 SMNVEV (reference sequence). V lost 9 bases, J lost 6 bases, and 6 bases stayed unmatched. In nucleotides, the CDR3 is TGTGCCAGTTCAGCGGGGGGGCCGGATACGCAGTATTTT. This translates into CASSAGGPDTQYF.

The V call is TRBV28, the J call TRBJ2-7; D is perhaps TRBD1 (5 bases). The V end lost 4 bases, the J end lost 3 bases, and 10 bases lay between the germline ends. CDR3 length: 13 residues. The germline CDR1 and CDR2 sequences are MDHEN and SYDVKM. CDR3 protein: CASSWAGHYEQYF. The CDR3 nucleotides read TGTGCCAGCAGTTGGGCAGGGCACTACGAGCAGTACTTC.

This clone showed up just a few times. The genes are TRBV6-2 or TRBV6-3 and TRBJ1-1; D is unresolved. This CDR3 has 15 amino acids. Trimming took off 3 bases at V and 1 base at J, with 12 bases between the two ends. The V gene's germline CDR1 is MNHEY and CDR2 SVGEGT. The CDR3 nucleotides are TGTGCCAGCAGTTATCAGTCCCCACAGAACACTGAAGCTTTCTTT. Residues: CASSYQSPQNTEAFF.

The CDR3 spells CATSRDPGGSETQYF. CDR3 nucleotide sequence: TGTGCCACCAGCAGAGATCCGGGAGGGAGCGAGACCCAGTACTTC. The chain has TRBV15 and TRBJ2-5, with 8 bases lining up with TRBD2. The CDR3 runs to 15 residues. Germline CDR1 is LNHNV and CDR2 is YYDKDF (reference sequence). Unmatched junction bases numbered 5, after V lost 0 bases and J lost 5 bases.

The chain combines TRBV27 with TRBJ2-7, with TRBD2 identical over 7 bases. In germline, CDR1 is MNHEY, CDR2 SMNVEV (reference sequence). The CDR3 extends over 14 amino acids. The V segment lost 5 bases and the J segment 0 bases; nucleotides outside the gene matches: 4. The CDR3 region has the DNA TGTGCCAGCAGTCTCCAGCGGGACTCCTACGAGCAGTACTTC. Translation: CASSLQRDSYEQYF.

J is TRBJ2-1 and V is TRBV29-1; 9 nucleotides line up with TRBD1. This CDR3 region has 15 residues. The V segment lost 4 bases and the J segment 7 bases; nucleotides outside the gene matches: 11. Germline lookup yields CDR1 SQVTM and CDR2 ANQGSEA. DNA of the CDR3: TGCAGCGTTGGGATACAGGGGGCTTTGAAGAATGAGCAGTTCTTC. Translating it yields CSVGIQGALKNEQFF.

The rearrangement joins TRBV27 to TRBJ2-7, with D possibly TRBD1 on 6 matching bases. The CDR3 contains 13 residues. The V gene's germline CDR1 is MNHEY and CDR2 SMNVEV (reference sequence). The V end lost 6 bases, the J end lost 2 bases, and 11 bases lay between the germline ends. This CDR3 reads CASRDSHPYEQYF. The CDR3 DNA reads TGTGCCAGCAGGGACAGTCATCCCTACGAGCAGTACTTC.

This chain connects TRBV7-2 to TRBJ2-7; 11 bases are a match to TRBD1. The CDR3 runs 14 residues. In germline, CDR1 is SGHTA, CDR2 FQGNSA. Germline trimming cut 8 bases from V and 6 bases from J; bases unmatched to any gene: 9. The CDR3 DNA is TGTGCCAGCGGGGACAGGGGGGGACAAGGCGAGCAGTACTTC. This sequence encodes CASGDRGGQGEQYF.

The genes are TRBV2 and TRBJ1-6; 7 bases fit TRBD1. V was pared by 5 bases and J by 5 bases, with 6 bases of the junction left unmatched. This CDR3 is 15 amino acids long. Germline assignment: CDR1 SNHLY and CDR2 FYNNEI. The CDR3 DNA reads TGTGCCAGCAGTCTGACAGGGATAAATAATTCACCCCTCCACTTT. Translating it yields CASSLTGINNSPLHF.

The chain is built from TRBV24-1 and TRBJ2-3; a possible D gene is TRBD2 (5 bases). Per germline, CDR1 KGHDR and CDR2 SFDVKD. Deletions cut 5 bases from V and 6 bases from J, with 17 bases between. There are 15 residues in the CDR3. This CDR3 reads CATSGSRRDRDTQYF. DNA for the CDR3: TGTGCCACCAGTGGGTCCCGACGGGATCGGGATACGCAGTATTTT.

The rearrangement joins TRBV28 to TRBJ1-6; maybe TRBD1 (6 bases). V gave up 3 bases and J gave up 10 bases, with 25 bases separating them. The CDR3 consists of 18 residues. The V gene's germline CDR1 is MDHEN and CDR2 SYDVKM. CDR3 nucleotides: TGTGCCAGCAGTTTTGTTCATCCCGGGGCGGGGGCCTCCTCACCCCTCCACTTT. Its translation: CASSFVHPGAGASSPLHF.

The V gene is TRBV18, the J gene TRBJ2-7; TRBD1 matches 11 bases. The ends lost 7 bases at V and 2 bases at J; junction bases unmatched: 1. The germline V gene has CDR1 KGHSH and CDR2 LQKENI. The CDR3 runs 13 residues. The CDR3 DNA follows: TGTGCCAGCTGGGGACAGGGGGCCTACGAGCAGTACTTC. It encodes CASWGQGAYEQYF.

This clone was seen a few times. The CDR3 coding sequence is TGTGCCTGGCGGGGATCCCCCTACGAGCAGTACTTC. Translated: CAWRGSPYEQYF. The chain recombines TRBV30 with TRBJ2-7, with D possibly TRBD2 on 5 matching bases. The CDR3 length is 12 residues. V was cut by 5 bases and J by 2 bases, with 10 bases left in between. Germline V gives CDR1 GTSNPN, CDR2 SVGIG (reference sequence).

The genes are TRBV3-1 (or the pseudogene TRBV3-2) and TRBJ2-2; D call uncertain. V lost 0 bases and J 4 bases, leaving 9 bases between the germline ends. Germline values: CDR1 LGHDT, CDR2 YNNKEL (reference sequence). The CDR3 totals 15 residues. CDR3 sequence (DNA): TGTGCCAGCAGCCAAGATAGTAGTGGCACCGGGGAGCTGTTTTTT. It is translated as CASSQDSSGTGELFF.

The chain combines TRBV7-9 with TRBJ2-7; possibly TRBD2 for D (6 bases). The CDR3 covers 14 residues. V gave up 6 bases and J gave up 2 bases, with 14 bases separating them. Germline V gene data show CDR1 as SEHNR and CDR2 as FQNEAQ (reference sequence). CDR3 sequence (DNA): TGTGCCAGCAGGCCTCTAGCGAATCCCTACGAGCAGTACTTC. Residues: CASRPLANPYEQYF.

This clone was counted a single time. The chain uses TRBV5-8 and TRBJ1-4; 9 bases agree with TRBD1. CDR1 is SGHTS and CDR2 is YDEGEE in the germline V gene. This CDR3 region has 14 residues. Trimming took 0 bases from V and 10 from J; bases not matched to a gene: 4. CDR3 sequence reads: CASSLGQGVGKLFF. CDR3 DNA sequence: TGTGCCAGCAGCTTGGGACAGGGGGTCGGAAAACTGTTTTTT. Together with reference TRBV5-8 and TRBJ1-4, the CDR3 gives the full variable domain: EAGVTQSPTHLIKTRGQQATLRCSPISGHTSVYWYQQALGLGLQFLLWYDEGEERNRGNFPPRFSGRQFPNYSSELNVNALELEDSALYLCASSLGQGVGKLFFGSGTQLSVL.

The rearrangement joins TRBV27 to TRBJ2-5; TRBD2 aligns across 12 bases. Per the germline V gene, CDR1 is MNHEY and CDR2 is SMNVEV (reference sequence). Trimming cost V 4 bases and J 5 bases; bases outside gene matches: 5. The CDR3 consists of 15 residues. CDR3 in DNA: TGTGCCAGCAGTTCAGGACTAGCGGGGTCGGAGACCCAGTACTTC. Translated: CASSSGLAGSETQYF.

V gene TRBV27 combines with J gene TRBJ2-7, with TRBD2 as a possible D gene (7 bases). This CDR3 comprises 15 residues. V shed 5 bases and J shed 5 bases, with 19 bases lying between them. Germline V gene lookup returns CDR1 MNHEY and CDR2 SMNVEV (reference sequence). CDR3 bases: TGTGCCAGCAGTGCGGCGGGGGCCTTGCGGCACGAGCAGTACTTC. As protein: CASSAAGALRHEQYF.

In its sample, this clone was seen once. The chain employs TRBV18 and TRBJ1-2; TRBD1 aligns across 9 bases. CDR3 size: 15 residues. CDR1 and CDR2 (germline): KGHSH, LQKENI. V lost 3 bases and J lost 4; bases outside the gene matches: 6. CDR3 residues: CASSPNRGRGYGYTF. CDR3 bases: TGTGCCAGCTCACCTAACAGGGGGCGCGGCTATGGCTACACCTTC. The full variable domain, rest sourced from reference TRBV18 and TRBJ1-2, is NAGVMQNPRHLVRRRGQEARLRCSPMKGHSHVYWYRQLPEEGLKFMVYLQKENIIDESGMPKERFSAEFPKEGPSILRIQQVVRGDSAAYFCASSPNRGRGYGYTFGSGTRLTVV.

The chain employs TRBV6-2 or TRBV6-3 and TRBJ2-3; 10 nucleotides agree with TRBD1. V was pared by 2 bases and J by 1 base, with 0 bases of the junction left unmatched. CDR1 and CDR2 from the germline V gene are MNHEY and SVGEGT. The CDR3 sequence is 15 residues long. The CDR3 DNA reads TGTGCCAGCAGTTACGGACAGGGGGGCACAGATACGCAGTATTTT. Amino acid sequence: CASSYGQGGTDTQYF.